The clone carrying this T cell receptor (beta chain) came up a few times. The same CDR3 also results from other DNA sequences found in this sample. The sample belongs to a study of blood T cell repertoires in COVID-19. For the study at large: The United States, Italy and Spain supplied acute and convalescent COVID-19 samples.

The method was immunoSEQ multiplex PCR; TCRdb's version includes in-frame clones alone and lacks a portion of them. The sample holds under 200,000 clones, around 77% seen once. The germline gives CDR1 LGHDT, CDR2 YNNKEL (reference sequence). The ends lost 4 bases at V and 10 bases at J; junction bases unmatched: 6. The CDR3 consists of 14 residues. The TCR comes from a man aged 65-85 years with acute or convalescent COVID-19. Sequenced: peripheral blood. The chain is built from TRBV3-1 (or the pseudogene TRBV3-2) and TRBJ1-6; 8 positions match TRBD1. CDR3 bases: TGTGCCAGCAGCCCTGGACAGGGTGAATCACCCCTCCACTTT. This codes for CASSPGQGESPLHF.